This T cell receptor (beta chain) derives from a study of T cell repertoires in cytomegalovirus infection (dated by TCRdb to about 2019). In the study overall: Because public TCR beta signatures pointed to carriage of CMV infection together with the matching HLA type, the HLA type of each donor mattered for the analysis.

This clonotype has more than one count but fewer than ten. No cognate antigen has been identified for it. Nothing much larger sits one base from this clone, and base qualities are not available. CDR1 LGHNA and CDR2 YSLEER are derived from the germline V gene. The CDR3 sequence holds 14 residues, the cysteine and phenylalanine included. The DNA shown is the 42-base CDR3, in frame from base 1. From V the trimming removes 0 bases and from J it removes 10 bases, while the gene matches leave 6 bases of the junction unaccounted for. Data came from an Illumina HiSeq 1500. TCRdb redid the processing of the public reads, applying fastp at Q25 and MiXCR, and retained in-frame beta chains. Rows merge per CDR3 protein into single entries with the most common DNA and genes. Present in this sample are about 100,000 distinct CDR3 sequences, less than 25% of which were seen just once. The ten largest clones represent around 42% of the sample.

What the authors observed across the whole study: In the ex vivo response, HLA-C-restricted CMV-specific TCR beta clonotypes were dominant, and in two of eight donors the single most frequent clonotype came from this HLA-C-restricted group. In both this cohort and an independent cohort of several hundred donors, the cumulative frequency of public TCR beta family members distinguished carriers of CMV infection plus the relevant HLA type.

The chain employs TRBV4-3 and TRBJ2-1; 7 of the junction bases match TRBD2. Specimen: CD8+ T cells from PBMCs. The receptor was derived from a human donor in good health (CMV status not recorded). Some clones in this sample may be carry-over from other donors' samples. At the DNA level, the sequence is TGCGCCAGCAGCCAAGAGTCAGCGGGGTGGGAGCAGTTCTTC. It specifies CASSQESAGWEQFF.